The rows below give T cell receptor beta chains drawn from one sample of a study of shared clonotypes between healthy human individuals. This table comes from immunoSEQ multiplex PCR, and its TCRdb copy is limited to in-frame clones, with some not included. This sample has about 230,000 clones, with 50% to 75% found just once. The sequenced material came from memory CD4+ T cells sorted from blood. These receptors originate from a man younger than 40 in good health. Each CDR3 is given with its conserved first and last residue. The order of the fields is J gene, V gene, CDR3 length, D gene, clone size, CDR3 DNA, CDR3 protein. A D gene is named only where the DNA matches it firmly. The size field is filled for only some rows; it gives once, few, many or a size class.

>TRBJ2-2|TRBV14|17|.|few
TGTGCCAGCAGCCAAGATTCAAACCGTTTGAAAACCAGGGAGCTGTTTTTT
CASSQDSNRLKTRELFF
>TRBJ2-5|TRBV5-4|13|.|.
TGTGCCAGCAGCGGGACGGACCAAGAGACCCAGTACTTC
CASSGTDQETQYF
>TRBJ2-5|TRBV6-5|14|TRBD2|few
TGTGCCAGCAGTTACCTAGCGGGAATGGAGACCCAGTACTTC
CASSYLAGMETQYF
>TRBJ1-4|TRBV11-2|14|.|.
TGTGCCAGCAGCTTAGATTTTGCAGCTGAAAAACTGTTTTTT
CASSLDFAAEKLFF
>TRBJ1-4|TRBV11-2|15|.|.
TGTGCCAGCAGCTTGTACCGGGGTGGCAATGAAAAACTGTTTTTT
CASSLYRGGNEKLFF
>TRBJ1-5|TRBV19|15|.|.
TGTGCCACCCGCCCCCCAGGCAGAGAGCATCAGCCCCAGCATTTT
CATRPPGREHQPQHF
>TRBJ2-3|TRBV30|18|TRBD2|.
TGTGCCTGGAGTGTAAGGATTTCGGTCGGGAGGGCTACAGATACGCAGTATTTT
CAWSVRISVGRATDTQYF
>TRBJ2-2|TRBV5-1|13|.|.
TGCGCCAGCAGCACCATAGCGACCGGGGAGCTGTTTTTT
CASSTIATGELFF
>TRBJ1-1|TRBV7-9|17|TRBD1|.
TGTGCCAGCAGCTTACGGTTCATGGGGACAGGGAACACTGAAGCTTTCTTT
CASSLRFMGTGNTEAFF
>TRBJ2-7|TRBV6-6|16|TRBD2|few
TGTGCCAGCAGTCCGCCGGGACTAGCGGGAGGAGACGAGCAGTACTTC
CASSPPGLAGGDEQYF
>TRBJ2-4|TRBV25-1|12|TRBD1|.
TGTGCCAGCAGTGAGACAGGGGACATTCAGTACTTC
CASSETGDIQYF
>TRBJ2-5|TRBV14|16|.|.
TGTGCCAGCAGCCAAGATCCGGCGGGGTACCAAGAGACCCAGTACTTC
CASSQDPAGYQETQYF
>TRBJ2-7|TRBV21-1|14|.|.
TGTGCCAGCAGCAAAAAACCCCGGAGGGCCGGGCAGTACTTC
CASSKKPRRAGQYF
>TRBJ2-7|TRBV5-4|13|TRBD1|.
TGTGCCAGCAGCCGGGACAGACAATACGAGCAGTACTTC
CASSRDRQYEQYF
>TRBJ2-3|TRBV9|15|TRBD2|few
TGTGCCAGCAGCGTAGTTGGCGGGAGGACAGATACGCAGTATTTT
CASSVVGGRTDTQYF
>TRBJ2-5|TRBV21-1|17|.|few
TGTGCCAGCAGCAAATCCACGGACGGGGGGTACCAAGAGACCCAGTACTTC
CASSKSTDGGYQETQYF
>TRBJ1-2|TRBV9|18|.|.
TGTGCCAGCAGCGCCCGAGTGGGGGCCGTAGGTTCCCTCTATGGCTACACCTTC
CASSARVGAVGSLYGYTF
>TRBJ2-6|TRBV5-6|17|.|.
TGTGCCAGCAGCTTGGGGCCGCCAGGCTCTGGGGCCAACGTCCTGACTTTC
CASSLGPPGSGANVLTF
>TRBJ2-5|TRBV7-8|15|.|.
TGTGCCAGCAGCTTAGAGTCCCGGGGTCGAGAGACCCAGTACTTC
CASSLESRGRETQYF
>TRBJ2-5|TRBV5-1|12|.|.
TGCGCCAGCCAAAACCCCGGGGGGACCCAGTACTTC
CASQNPGGTQYF
>TRBJ2-7|TRBV20-1|10|.|.
TGCAGTGCTAGTTTTACCGAGCAGTACTTC
CSASFTEQYF
>TRBJ2-7|TRBV19|13|.|.
TGTGCCAGTAGTAGGGACTTCGCCCGCGAGCAGTACTTC
CASSRDFAREQYF
>TRBJ1-2|TRBV5-5|15|.|once
TGTGCCAGCACCCCCTCAACAGACAGGATCGGTGGCTACACCTTC
CASTPSTDRIGGYTF
>TRBJ2-3|TRBV13|16|TRBD1|few
TGTGCCAGCAGCTCGCCGCGGGACAGGGGGCCGATATCGCAGTATTTT
CASSSPRDRGPISQYF
>TRBJ2-7|TRBV21-1|18|.|once
TGTGCCAGCACCATGGCCCCACGAAACAGTAAGACTTCCTACGAGCAGTACTTC
CASTMAPRNSKTSYEQYF
>TRBJ2-3|TRBV5-4|16|TRBD2|many
TGTGCCAGCAGCTCGAAACTAGCGGGAGGGGTTCATACGCAGTATTTT
CASSSKLAGGVHTQYF
>TRBJ2-1|TRBV10-1|14|TRBD2|few
TGCGCCAGCAGTGGGGGACTAGTTAACAATGAGCAGTTCTTC
CASSGGLVNNEQFF
>TRBJ2-3|TRBV18|15|.|.
TGTGCCAGCTCACCATCTTCAGGGACGAGACAGGTCCAGTATTTT
CASSPSSGTRQVQYF
>TRBJ1-1|TRBV6-1|14|.|.
TGTGCCAGCAGCTGGGTCGCCGCTCGGACTGAAGCTTTCTTT
CASSWVAARTEAFF
>TRBJ2-2|TRBV27|15|.|.
TGTGCCAGCAGGTCGGGGCGAGGTAGGACCGGGGAGCTGTTTTTT
CASRSGRGRTGELFF
>TRBJ2-3|TRBV7-9|14|.|.
TGTGCCAGCAGCTTAAGGGAAGGGAGGGATACGCAGTATTTT
CASSLREGRDTQYF
>TRBJ2-7|TRBV7-2|13|.|.
TGTGCCAGCAGCCCCAGACCGGGAGATGAGCAGTACTTC
CASSPRPGDEQYF